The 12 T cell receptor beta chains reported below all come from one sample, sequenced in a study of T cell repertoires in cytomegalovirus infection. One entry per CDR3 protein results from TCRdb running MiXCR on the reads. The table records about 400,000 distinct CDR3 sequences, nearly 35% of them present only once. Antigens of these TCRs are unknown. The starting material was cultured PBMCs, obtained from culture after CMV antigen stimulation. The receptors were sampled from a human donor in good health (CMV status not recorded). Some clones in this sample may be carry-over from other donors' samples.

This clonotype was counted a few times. CDR3 coding DNA: TGTGCCTGGAGTTTCAGGGGTTCTAGCTCCTACGAGCAGTACTTC. Translation: CAWSFRGSSSYEQYF. J is TRBJ2-7 and V is TRBV30, with D possibly TRBD1 on 6 matching bases. Trimming removed 2 bases from V and 0 bases from J, with 14 bases in between. Germline V gives CDR1 GTSNPN, CDR2 SVGIG (reference sequence). The CDR3 contains 15 residues.

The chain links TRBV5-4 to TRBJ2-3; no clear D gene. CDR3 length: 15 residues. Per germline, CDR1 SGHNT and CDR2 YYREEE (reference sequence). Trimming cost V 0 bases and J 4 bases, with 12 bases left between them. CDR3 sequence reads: CASSLEDQPADTQYF. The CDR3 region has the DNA TGTGCCAGCAGCTTGGAAGACCAGCCCGCAGATACGCAGTATTTT.

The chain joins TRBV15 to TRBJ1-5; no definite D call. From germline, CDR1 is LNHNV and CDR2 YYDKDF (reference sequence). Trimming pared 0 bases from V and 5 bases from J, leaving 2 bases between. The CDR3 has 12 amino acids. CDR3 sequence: CATSRDDQPQHF. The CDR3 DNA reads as TGTGCCACCAGCAGAGATGATCAGCCCCAGCATTTT.

Here the CDR3 DNA reads TGTGCTAGTGGGGCCCGCGGCAATGAAAAACTGTTTTTT. This codes for CASGARGNEKLFF. The J gene is TRBJ1-4, the V gene TRBV12-5; D ambiguous. This CDR3 has 13 amino acids. Trimming cost V 6 bases and J 5 bases, with 10 bases left between them. Germline V gene sequence: CDR1 LGHNT, CDR2 FRNRAP.

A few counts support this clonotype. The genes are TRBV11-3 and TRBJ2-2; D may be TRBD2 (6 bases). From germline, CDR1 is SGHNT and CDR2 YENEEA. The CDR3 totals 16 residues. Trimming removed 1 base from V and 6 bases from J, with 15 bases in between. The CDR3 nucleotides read TGTGCCAGCAGCTTAGTTTTTGGCGGGATCGCCGGGGAGCTGTTTTTT. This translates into CASSLVFGGIAGELFF.

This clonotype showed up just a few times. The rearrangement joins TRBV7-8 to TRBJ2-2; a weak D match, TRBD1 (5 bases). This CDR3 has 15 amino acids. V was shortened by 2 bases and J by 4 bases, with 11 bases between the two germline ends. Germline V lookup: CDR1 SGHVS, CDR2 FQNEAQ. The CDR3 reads CASSLSQGSTGELFF. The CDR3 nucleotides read TGTGCCAGCAGCTTAAGTCAGGGTTCCACCGGGGAGCTGTTTTTT.

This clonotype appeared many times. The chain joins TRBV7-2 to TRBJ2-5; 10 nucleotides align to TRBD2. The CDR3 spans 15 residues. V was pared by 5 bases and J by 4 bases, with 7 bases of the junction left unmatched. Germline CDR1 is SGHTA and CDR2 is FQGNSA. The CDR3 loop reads CASSAGLAIRETQYF. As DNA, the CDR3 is TGTGCCAGCAGCGCGGGACTAGCGATTCGAGAGACCCAGTACTTC.

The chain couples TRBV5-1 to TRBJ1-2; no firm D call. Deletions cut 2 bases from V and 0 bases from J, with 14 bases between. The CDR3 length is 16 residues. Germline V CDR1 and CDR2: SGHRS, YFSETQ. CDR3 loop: CASSFSASASNYGYTF. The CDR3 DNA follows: TGCGCCAGCAGCTTTAGCGCGAGCGCGTCTAACTATGGCTACACCTTC.

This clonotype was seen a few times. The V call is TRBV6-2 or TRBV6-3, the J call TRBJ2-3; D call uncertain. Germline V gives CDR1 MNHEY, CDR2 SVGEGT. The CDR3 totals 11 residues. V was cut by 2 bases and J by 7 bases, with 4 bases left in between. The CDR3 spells CASSYVHTQYF. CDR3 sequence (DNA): TGTGCCAGCAGTTACGTGCATACGCAGTATTTT.

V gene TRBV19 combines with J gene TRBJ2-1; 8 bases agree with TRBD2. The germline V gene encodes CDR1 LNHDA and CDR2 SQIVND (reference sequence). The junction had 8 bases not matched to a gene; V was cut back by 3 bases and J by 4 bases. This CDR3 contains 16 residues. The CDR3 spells CASSIGDGGAYNEQFF. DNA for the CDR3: TGTGCCAGTAGTATCGGAGACGGGGGGGCTTACAATGAGCAGTTCTTC.

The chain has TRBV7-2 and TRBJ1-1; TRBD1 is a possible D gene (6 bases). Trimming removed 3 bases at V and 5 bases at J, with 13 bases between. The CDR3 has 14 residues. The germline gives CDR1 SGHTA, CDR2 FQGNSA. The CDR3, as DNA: TGTGCCAGCAGCTTTTACAGGGTAGAGACTGAAGCTTTCTTT. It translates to CASSFYRVETEAFF.

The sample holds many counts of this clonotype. The CDR3 nucleotides are TGTGCCAGCAGCCCTCGACAGCTACAAGAGACCCAGTACTTC. It codes for CASSPRQLQETQYF. The chain joins TRBV7-2 to TRBJ2-5; D is perhaps TRBD1 (5 bases). The length of the CDR3 is 14 residues. Trimming left V 5 bases short and J 2 bases short, with 12 bases between. CDR1 and CDR2 from the germline V gene are SGHTA and FQGNSA. Based on the CDR3 plus reference TRBV7-2 and TRBJ2-5, the full variable domain is GAGVSQSPSNKVTEKGKDVELRCDPISGHTALYWYRQSLGQGLEFLIYFQGNSAPDKSGLPSDRFSAERTGGSVSTLTIQRTQQEDSAVYLCASSPRQLQETQYFGPGTRLLVL.